The 28 T cell receptor beta chains given below trace back to one sample, sequenced in a study of T cell changes during pregnancy in multiple sclerosis. Assay: immunoSEQ multiplex PCR; the TCRdb copy retains only in-frame clones and omits some. The profile shows tens of thousands of clones, approximately 91% of them singletons. The sequencing used peripheral blood, collected in the third trimester of pregnancy. All receptors come from a female donor with multiple sclerosis, enrolled in a pregnancy study.

This chain links TRBV2 with TRBJ1-2; tentative D call: TRBD1 (5 bases). The germline gives CDR1 SNHLY, CDR2 FYNNEI. The V end lost 10 bases, the J end lost 5 bases, and 14 bases lay between the germline ends. The CDR3 contains 12 residues. The chain's CDR3 is CAISGTAYGYTF. CDR3 nucleotide sequence: TGTGCCATATCCGGGACTGCATATGGCTACACCTTC.

About this clone: Germline is not matched at one junction end, which may reflect a read error. This chain connects TRBV7-7 to TRBJ2-1; D gene uncertain. CDR3 size: 13 residues. Germline CDR1 SSHAT, CDR2 FNYEAQ (reference sequence). Here the CDR3 reads CASSLGRLNEQFF. The CDR3 nucleotides are TGTGCTAGCAGCTTGGGCCGATTAAATGAGCAGTTCTTC.

V usage is TRBV14 and J usage is TRBJ2-1; TRBD2 might be the D (6 bases). This CDR3 is built from 16 residues. Trimming took 2 bases from V and 5 from J, leaving 16 bases between them. Germline V gives CDR1 SGHDN, CDR2 FVKESK. The chain's CDR3 is CASSQRVAGRDNEQFF. The CDR3 DNA sequence: TGTGCCAGCAGCCAAAGGGTGGCGGGGCGCGACAATGAGCAGTTCTTC.

The V gene is TRBV2, the J gene TRBJ2-7; 8 nucleotides align to TRBD2. Germline V gene data show CDR1 as SNHLY and CDR2 as FYNNEI. This CDR3 comprises 14 residues. V gave up 4 bases and J gave up 5 bases; unmatched junction bases: 7. DNA of the CDR3: TGTGCCAGCAGTGGACTAGCGATTGGCAACGAGCAGTACTTC. Translated, it gives CASSGLAIGNEQYF.

This sequence joins TRBV9 and TRBJ2-7, with 9 bases fitting TRBD2. Germline CDR1 SGDLS, CDR2 YYNGEE. The CDR3 totals 15 residues. With 3 bases clipped from V and 1 base from J, the junction kept 5 bases outside the gene matches. DNA of the CDR3: TGTGCCAGCAGCGAGGGGACTAGCTCTTCCTACGAGCAGTACTTC. Amino acids: CASSEGTSSSYEQYF.

The chain employs TRBV6-4 and TRBJ2-2, with 10 nucleotides matching TRBD1. Germline loops: CDR1 MRHNA, CDR2 SNTAGT. Unmatched junction bases numbered 0, after V lost 8 bases and J lost 3 bases. The CDR3 is made up of 13 amino acids. The CDR3 region is CASGTGDTGELFF. CDR3 coding DNA: TGTGCCAGCGGGACAGGGGACACCGGGGAGCTGTTTTTT.

This clone was detected only once. V and J are TRBV5-6 and TRBJ2-7, with a weak D call TRBD1 (6 bases). The CDR3 has 14 amino acids. V was shortened by 4 bases and J by 2 bases, with 13 bases between the two germline ends. Germline values: CDR1 SGHDT, CDR2 YYEEEE. CDR3 sequence reads: CASSRYRVTYEQYF. The CDR3 DNA follows: TGTGCCAGCAGCCGCTACAGGGTAACCTACGAGCAGTACTTC.

The chain combines TRBV5-1 with TRBJ1-4, with a tentative D call TRBD1 (6 bases). The CDR3 has 14 amino acids. CDR1 is SGHRS, CDR2 YFSETQ, per germline. Between the trimmed V and J ends, which lost 4 bases and 7 bases, there was a span of 14 bases. The CDR3 protein is CASSRGAVAEKLFF. The DNA for the CDR3 is TGCGCCAGCAGCCGGGGGGCCGTGGCTGAAAAACTGTTTTTT.

This clone was observed a single time. The V gene is TRBV10-2, the J gene TRBJ1-5; 10 nucleotides align to TRBD1. The V and J ends lost 6 bases and 6 bases, in that order; junction bases with no gene match: 2. This CDR3 contains 13 residues. The germline V gene has CDR1 WSHSY and CDR2 SAAADI. This chain's CDR3 is CASSDRGRQPQHF. The DNA of the CDR3 is TGCGCCAGCAGCGACAGGGGGCGTCAGCCCCAGCATTTT.

The chain couples TRBV5-1 to TRBJ2-7; weak D call: TRBD1 (6 bases). CDR3 length: 17 amino acids. CDR1 and CDR2 (germline): SGHRS, YFSETQ. The V gene lost 0 bases and the J gene lost 4 bases, with 20 bases spanning the gap. CDR3 sequence: CASSLAAGADTIYEQYF. CDR3 DNA sequence: TGCGCCAGCAGCTTGGCCGCAGGGGCCGACACGATTTACGAGCAGTACTTC.

The chain couples TRBV2 to TRBJ2-5; D unresolved. V dropped 5 bases and J dropped 5 bases, with 6 bases sitting between them. This CDR3 region has 11 residues. Germline assignment: CDR1 SNHLY and CDR2 FYNNEI. CDR3 nucleotide sequence: TGTGCCAGCAGTTCGGAGGAGACCCAGTACTTC. Its translation: CASSSEETQYF.

This chain connects TRBV23-1 to TRBJ1-2; D not resolved. TRBV23-1 is noted as an ORF with a role that remains uncertain. CDR3 size: 15 residues. With 0 bases removed from V and 8 bases from J, the gap between germline ends came to 16 bases. The CDR3 is CASSQSYQGMRGYTF. The CDR3 bases are TGCGCCAGCAGTCAATCGTATCAAGGAATGAGGGGCTACACCTTC.

The chain carries TRBV2 and TRBJ2-3; tentative D call: TRBD2 (6 bases). V lost 10 bases and J 3 bases, leaving 11 bases between the germline ends. Germline loops: CDR1 SNHLY, CDR2 FYNNEI. The length of the CDR3 is 12 residues. The DNA of the CDR3 is TGTGCCACGGCAGGGAGGACAGATACGCAGTATTTT. Translation gives CATAGRTDTQYF.

This sequence joins TRBV19 and TRBJ1-5; the match to TRBD1 covers 10 bases. The trim removed 9 bases at V and 0 bases at J, leaving 11 bases unmatched. The CDR3 spans 17 residues. Germline V gives CDR1 LNHDA, CDR2 SQIVND (reference sequence). The CDR3, as DNA: TGTGCCAGCACCACCGGGACAGGGGTTTATAGCAATCAGCCCCAGCATTTT. Translating gives CASTTGTGVYSNQPQHF.

This chain uses TRBV10-2 with TRBJ2-3, with D perhaps TRBD2 (5 bases). This CDR3 is 13 amino acids long. Trimming took 2 bases from V and 6 from J, leaving 9 bases between them. In germline, CDR1 is WSHSY, CDR2 SAAADI. CDR3 loop: CASSEPERDTQYF. The CDR3, as DNA: TGCGCCAGCAGTGAGCCTGAGCGGGATACGCAGTATTTT.

This clone was observed a few times. The V and J genes are TRBV7-2 and TRBJ2-1, with 10 bases fitting TRBD2. The CDR3 has 14 residues. V gave up 5 bases and J gave up 10 bases; unmatched junction bases: 8. The germline V gene encodes CDR1 SGHTA and CDR2 FQGNSA. The CDR3 reads CASSPAGGPGEQFF. The CDR3 bases are TGTGCCAGCAGCCCAGCGGGGGGGCCAGGAGAGCAGTTCTTC. The entire variable domain, with the rest obtained from reference TRBV7-2 and TRBJ2-1, is as follows: GAGVSQSPSNKVTEKGKDVELRCDPISGHTALYWYRQSLGQGLEFLIYFQGNSAPDKSGLPSDRFSAERTGGSVSTLTIQRTQQEDSAVYLCASSPAGGPGEQFFGPGTRLTVL.

This clone showed up just once. This rearrangement joins TRBV7-2 to TRBJ1-2, with TRBD1 matching over 8 bases. With V trimmed by 5 bases and J by 4 bases, 9 bases remained unmatched. The germline gives CDR1 SGHTA, CDR2 FQGNSA. The CDR3 totals 15 residues. The CDR3, as DNA: TGTGCCAGCAGCCCCCTGACAGGGGATTTCTATGGCTACACCTTC. As protein: CASSPLTGDFYGYTF. Looking up the rest from reference TRBV7-2 and TRBJ1-2 gives the full variable domain: GAGVSQSPSNKVTEKGKDVELRCDPISGHTALYWYRQSLGQGLEFLIYFQGNSAPDKSGLPSDRFSAERTGGSVSTLTIQRTQQEDSAVYLCASSPLTGDFYGYTFGSGTRLTVV.

The rearrangement uses TRBV4-3 and TRBJ2-7, with 7 bases that match TRBD1. The CDR3 loop spans 17 amino acids. Germline CDR1 LGHNA, CDR2 YSLEER. J gave up 1 base and V 1 base, and 10 bases lay outside the gene matches. CDR3 protein: CASSQAALGDSSYEQYF. As DNA, the CDR3 is TGCGCCAGCAGCCAAGCGGCCCTAGGGGACAGTTCCTACGAGCAGTACTTC.

This chain uses TRBV6-4 with TRBJ1-2; 9 bases align to TRBD1. Germline trimming cut 6 bases from V and 7 bases from J; bases unmatched to any gene: 9. This CDR3 has 14 amino acids. Looked up from germline, CDR1 is MRHNA and CDR2 is SNTAGT. CDR3 coding DNA: TGTGCCAGCAGACTGACAGGGGGGTTGAGTGGCTACACCTTC. Translated: CASRLTGGLSGYTF.

This clone was counted a single time. This sequence joins TRBV5-6 and TRBJ2-7, with D possibly matching TRBD2 (5 bases). There are 13 residues in the CDR3. Trimming cost V 3 bases and J 5 bases, with 12 bases left between them. The germline CDR1 and CDR2 sequences are SGHDT and YYEEEE. The CDR3 nucleotides read TGTGCCAGCAGCTCCCCCAAGCGGAACGAGCAGTACTTC. It is translated as CASSSPKRNEQYF.

J is TRBJ1-1 and V is TRBV5-1; 8 bases match TRBD1. V lost 0 bases to trimming and J lost 1 base; unmatched junction nucleotides: 2. Looked up from germline, CDR1 is SGHRS and CDR2 is YFSETQ. The CDR3 contains 15 residues. The CDR3 DNA reads TGCGCCAGCAGCTTGGCTGGACAGGGGAACACTGAAGCTTTCTTT. It translates to CASSLAGQGNTEAFF.

This sequence joins TRBV5-4 and TRBJ2-7; D is perhaps TRBD1 (6 bases). The CDR3 consists of 13 residues. V lost 0 bases and J lost 7, with 11 bases in between. The V gene's germline CDR1 is SGHNT and CDR2 YYREEE (reference sequence). Here the CDR3 DNA reads TGTGCCAGCAGCTTGGAGGGGGATAGGGAGCAGTACTTC. This encodes CASSLEGDREQYF.

The chain recombines TRBV19 with TRBJ2-7, with D possibly being TRBD1 (5 bases). CDR1 and CDR2 from the germline V gene are LNHDA and SQIVND (reference sequence). The CDR3 runs 14 residues. Trimming took off 3 bases at V and 0 bases at J, with 9 bases between the two ends. CDR3 region: CASSMTATSYEQYF. CDR3 nucleotide sequence: TGTGCCAGTAGTATGACAGCGACCTCCTACGAGCAGTACTTC.

The chain couples TRBV28 to TRBJ2-1, with 8 nucleotides matching TRBD1. This CDR3 spans 19 amino acids. Trimming at V came to 6 bases and at J to 0 bases, leaving 16 bases not matched to a gene. Germline V CDR1 and CDR2: MDHEN, SYDVKM. The DNA for the CDR3 is TGTGCCAGCAGGGTCCCGGGACAGGCTAGTCTCATCTCCTACAATGAGCAGTTCTTC. Translated: CASRVPGQASLISYNEQFF.

V and J are TRBV7-2 and TRBJ2-5; 8 bases align to TRBD1. CDR1 SGHTA and CDR2 FQGNSA come from the germline V gene. J lost 4 bases, V lost 5 bases, and 9 bases had no gene match. The CDR3 has 15 residues. This CDR3 reads CASSPGRGLLETQYF. CDR3 DNA sequence: TGTGCCAGCAGCCCCGGCAGGGGGCTCTTAGAGACCCAGTACTTC.

The genes are TRBV5-1 and TRBJ2-1; 10 nucleotides align to TRBD1. V lost 3 bases, J lost 6 bases, and 6 bases stayed unmatched. Germline V gene data show CDR1 as SGHRS and CDR2 as YFSETQ. The CDR3 consists of 15 residues. This CDR3 reads CASSSGTGASNEQFF. The CDR3 DNA follows: TGCGCCAGCAGCTCCGGGACAGGGGCGTCCAATGAGCAGTTCTTC.

This clone was detected a few times. This chain joins TRBV7-2 and TRBJ1-6; perhaps TRBD1 as D (6 bases). The length of the CDR3 is 16 residues. V lost 5 bases, J lost 7 bases, and 18 bases lay in between. Germline CDR1 and CDR2: SGHTA and FQGNSA. CDR3 loop: CASSDRRTALNSPLHF. In DNA form, the CDR3 reads TGTGCCAGCAGCGACAGGAGGACAGCCCTAAATTCACCCCTCCACTTT. The variable domain in full, completed from reference TRBV7-2 and TRBJ1-6, reads GAGVSQSPSNKVTEKGKDVELRCDPISGHTALYWYRQSLGQGLEFLIYFQGNSAPDKSGLPSDRFSAERTGGSVSTLTIQRTQQEDSAVYLCASSDRRTALNSPLHFGNGTRLTVT.

This clone was observed a single time. The gene calls are TRBV6-1 and TRBJ1-2, with D maybe TRBD1 (6 bases). The V gene lost 10 bases and the J gene lost 4 bases, with 16 bases spanning the gap. Germline V gives CDR1 MNHNS, CDR2 SASEGT. This CDR3 comprises 13 residues. The CDR3 coding sequence is TGTGCCACCCGACCCGGACAGAGCTATGGCTACACCTTC. As protein: CATRPGQSYGYTF.